The present TCR beta chain was sequenced within a study of blood T cell repertoires in COVID-19. Study in general: COVID-19 samples collected from the United States, Italy and Spain covered acute and convalescent phases. PBMCs, B-cell-depleted T cells, or T cells provided the cDNA or gDNA that made up the material.

Assay used: immunoSEQ multiplex PCR; TCRdb lists only in-frame clones, some missing. The sample carries 91,000 or so clones, about 82% recorded once. This clone appeared a single time. This CDR3 is 16 amino acids long. Germline lookup yields CDR1 MGHRA and CDR2 YSYEKL. The V and J ends lost 1 base and 4 bases respectively, with 13 bases between them. The V gene is TRBV4-1, the J gene TRBJ1-4; D possibly corresponds to TRBD1 (5 bases). The sequenced material came from peripheral blood. This sequence originates from a woman aged 55-69 years in a cohort sampled during active or convalescent COVID-19. The CDR3 region is CASSQGWGVGNEKLFF. CDR3 DNA: TGCGCCAGCAGCCAAGGATGGGGGGTGGGTAATGAAAAACTGTTTTTT.